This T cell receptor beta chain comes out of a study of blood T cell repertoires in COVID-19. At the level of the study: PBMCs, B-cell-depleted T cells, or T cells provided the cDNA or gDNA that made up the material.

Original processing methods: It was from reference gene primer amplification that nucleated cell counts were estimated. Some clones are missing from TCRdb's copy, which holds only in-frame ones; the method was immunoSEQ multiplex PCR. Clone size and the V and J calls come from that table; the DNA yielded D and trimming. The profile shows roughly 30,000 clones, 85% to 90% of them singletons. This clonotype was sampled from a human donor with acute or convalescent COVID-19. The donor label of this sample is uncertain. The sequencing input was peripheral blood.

The CDR3 spells CASSQDRSGRAFGLFF. As DNA, the CDR3 is TGCGCCAGCAGCCAAGATCGAAGCGGGAGGGCCTTTGGCCTGTTCTTC. The chain recombines TRBV4-1 with TRBJ2-1; 10 nucleotides align to TRBD2. The V segment lost 0 bases and the J segment 15 bases; nucleotides outside the gene matches: 14. Germline CDR1 MGHRA, CDR2 YSYEKL. The CDR3 has 16 residues.